This TCR beta chain was obtained from a study of cytomegalovirus exposure and HLA in healthy donors. A multiplex PCR was run with 60 Vbeta primers and 13 Jbeta primers. Libraries were prepared by immunoSEQ multiplex PCR; TCRdb keeps only in-frame clonotypes and omits some of them. The sample consists of about 160,000 clones, over 70% of them appearing once. This clone was detected only a few times. The germline V gene encodes CDR1 GTSNPN and CDR2 SVGIG (reference sequence). This CDR3 contains 15 residues. The V segment lost 2 bases and the J segment 0 bases; nucleotides outside the gene matches: 4. The sequence derives from a woman aged 25-40 years in good health and CMV-seronegative. The V call is TRBV30, the J call TRBJ1-3; 7 bases fit TRBD1. Specimen: PBMCs. CDR3 loop: CAWSKDRYSGNTIYF. As DNA, the CDR3 is TGTGCCTGGAGTAAGGACAGGTACTCTGGAAACACCATATATTTT.